One sample yielded the 31 T cell receptor beta chains listed below, sequenced in a study of beta chain features in type 1 diabetes. Study-wide results and limits: All four CD4+ subsets from Type 1 diabetes patients carried moderately but significantly shorter TCRB CDR3s.

Expressed TCRB transcripts were sequenced because the entire RNA isolate underwent reverse transcription. Sequencing was performed with immunoSEQ multiplex PCR; in TCRdb, only in-frame clones are kept and a portion is missing. This table has about 710,000 clones, 11% to 15% appearing once. Antigen specificity for these receptors is unknown. What was sequenced was naive CD4+ T cells from blood. The receptors here all came from a man younger than 35 with type 1 diabetes.

In its sample, this clone was seen a few times. The chain couples TRBV19 to TRBJ2-6, with 7 bases lining up with TRBD2. Germline V lookup: CDR1 LNHDA, CDR2 SQIVND (reference sequence). The CDR3 is 18 amino acids. J lost 2 bases, V lost 3 bases, and 10 bases had no gene match. The CDR3 bases are TGTGCCAGTAGTATCATCCCGGGGGGACTGGCTGGGGCCAACGTCCTGACTTTC. Protein product: CASSIIPGGLAGANVLTF.

This chain joins TRBV5-6 and TRBJ1-3, with TRBD1 matching 9 bases. The V and J ends lost 10 bases and 0 bases, in that order; junction bases with no gene match: 2. The CDR3 runs to 13 residues. Per the germline V gene, CDR1 is SGHDT and CDR2 is YYEEEE. For the CDR3, the DNA is TGTGCCGGACAGGGGCCCTCTGGAAACACCATATATTTT. As protein: CAGQGPSGNTIYF.

This clone appeared a few times. This chain uses TRBV7-9 with TRBJ1-2; D possibly corresponds to TRBD1 (5 bases). CDR1 is SEHNR, CDR2 FQNEAQ, per germline (reference sequence). The length of the CDR3 is 14 residues. The V and J ends lost 4 bases and 4 bases respectively, with 13 bases between them. CDR3 loop: CASSSQETLYGYTF. As DNA, the CDR3 is TGTGCCAGCAGCTCACAGGAGACGCTCTATGGCTACACCTTC.

This clone was found a few times. V is TRBV7-2 and J is TRBJ2-1, with 7 bases fitting TRBD1. The CDR3 is 16 residues long. V lost 6 bases to trimming and J lost 5 bases; unmatched junction nucleotides: 13. CDR1 is SGHTA and CDR2 is FQGNSA in the germline V gene. The CDR3 here is CASSFLGQRVHNEQFF. For the CDR3, the DNA is TGTGCCAGCAGTTTCCTGGGACAGAGAGTGCACAATGAGCAGTTCTTC. The whole variable domain, filled in from reference TRBV7-2 and TRBJ2-1, reads GAGVSQSPSNKVTEKGKDVELRCDPISGHTALYWYRQSLGQGLEFLIYFQGNSAPDKSGLPSDRFSAERTGGSVSTLTIQRTQQEDSAVYLCASSFLGQRVHNEQFFGPGTRLTVL.

This clone occurred a few times. The DNA of the CDR3 is TGCGCCAGCAGTTCCGGGGCCGGGGAGCTGTTTTTT. This encodes CASSSGAGELFF. The rearrangement joins TRBV5-1 to TRBJ2-2; possible D gene TRBD2, 5 bases. CDR1 and CDR2 (germline): SGHRS, YFSETQ. This CDR3 has 12 amino acids. V dropped 5 bases and J dropped 6 bases, with 8 bases sitting between them.

The chain couples TRBV29-1 to TRBJ2-1; 8 nucleotides align to TRBD2. Germline V gene lookup returns CDR1 SQVTM and CDR2 ANQGSEA. There are 13 residues in the CDR3. With V trimmed by 7 bases and J by 8 bases, 10 bases remained unmatched. The CDR3 is CSAYRREVYEQFF. The CDR3 region has the DNA TGCAGCGCGTATCGGCGGGAGGTCTATGAGCAGTTCTTC.

V gene TRBV6-1 combines with J gene TRBJ1-5; D possibly corresponds to TRBD1 (5 bases). Germline V CDR1 and CDR2: MNHNS, SASEGT. The CDR3 spans 17 residues. Between the trimmed V and J ends, which lost 4 bases and 2 bases, there was a span of 18 bases. The DNA for the CDR3 is TGTGCCAGCAGTGGCCAGGGTCGCTCGGGGGGCAATCAGCCCCAGCATTTT. Its translation: CASSGQGRSGGNQPQHF.

This clone was counted between two and nine times. The chain employs TRBV7-2 and TRBJ2-3; D is undetermined. In germline, CDR1 is SGHTA, CDR2 FQGNSA. The CDR3 spans 13 residues. The V end was cut by 4 bases, the J end by 8 bases, with 13 bases between. CDR3 residues: CASSSRTPGTQYF. In DNA form, the CDR3 reads TGTGCCAGCAGCTCGAGGACCCCTGGTACGCAGTATTTT.

The rearrangement joins TRBV5-4 to TRBJ1-2, with D perhaps TRBD1 (6 bases). Between the trimmed V and J ends, which lost 4 bases and 4 bases, there was a span of 14 bases. Germline V gene data show CDR1 as SGHNT and CDR2 as YYREEE (reference sequence). The CDR3 runs to 14 residues. CDR3 nucleotide sequence: TGTGCCAGCAGCCCCTGGACAGCCTCCTATGGCTACACCTTC. It specifies CASSPWTASYGYTF.

V gene TRBV2 combines with J gene TRBJ1-5, with TRBD1 matching over 9 bases. Per germline, CDR1 SNHLY and CDR2 FYNNEI. V lost 7 bases, J lost 5 bases, and 9 bases stayed unmatched. The CDR3 has 15 residues. Here the CDR3 DNA reads TGTGCCAGCAATCAGGGGACAGGGAAAGATCAGCCCCAGCATTTT. It is translated as CASNQGTGKDQPQHF.

The CDR3 spells CASSLDSAKLFF. CDR3 DNA sequence: TGTGCCAGCAGCTTGGATTCGGCAAAACTGTTTTTT. The V and J genes are TRBV5-4 and TRBJ1-4, with D uncertain. This CDR3 is 12 amino acids long. Germline CDR1 reads SGHNT; CDR2 reads YYREEE (reference sequence). With 0 bases removed from V and 10 bases from J, the gap between germline ends came to 7 bases.

In this sample, this clone turned up a few times. The chain has TRBV28 and TRBJ1-5; 7 bases align to TRBD1. CDR1 is MDHEN, CDR2 SYDVKM, per germline. V was pared by 8 bases and J by 2 bases, with 9 bases of the junction left unmatched. This CDR3 is built from 15 residues. The CDR3 here is CASGGQVAGNQPQHF. CDR3 nucleotide sequence: TGTGCCAGCGGCGGACAGGTCGCGGGCAATCAGCCCCAGCATTTT. The full variable domain, in which reference TRBV28 and TRBJ1-5 provide the parts outside the CDR3, is DVKVTQSSRYLVKRTGEKVFLECVQDMDHENMFWYRQDPGLGLRLIYFSYDVKMKEKGDIPEGYSVSREKKERFSLILESASTNQTSMYLCASGGQVAGNQPQHFGDGTRLSIL.

The rearrangement uses TRBV11-3 and TRBJ2-3; 9 bases line up with TRBD1. Unmatched junction bases numbered 9, after V lost 6 bases and J lost 5 bases. Germline V gene sequence: CDR1 SGHNT, CDR2 YENEEA. The CDR3 is 15 amino acids. In DNA form, the CDR3 reads TGTGCCAGCAGAGCCGGGACAGGGAAGGGAGATACGCAGTATTTT. It codes for CASRAGTGKGDTQYF.

This clone has more than one count but fewer than ten. This chain links TRBV5-4 with TRBJ1-1; D not resolved. The CDR3 contains 11 residues. Trimming shortened V by 1 base and J by 4 bases, and 2 bases separated the two germline ends. Per germline, CDR1 SGHNT and CDR2 YYREEE (reference sequence). CDR3 bases: TGTGCCAGCAGCTTGTTCACTGAAGCTTTCTTT. Protein: CASSLFTEAFF.

The sample holds a few counts of this clone. The chain uses TRBV5-1 and TRBJ2-7; D gene unclear. V was shortened by 4 bases and J by 3 bases, with 11 bases between the two germline ends. This CDR3 contains 13 residues. CDR1 is SGHRS, CDR2 YFSETQ, per germline. The CDR3 bases are TGCGCCAGCAGCAATCTACGAGGCTACGAGCAGTACTTC. Protein product: CASSNLRGYEQYF.

The sample holds a few counts of this clone. The chain couples TRBV13 to TRBJ2-5, with D perhaps TRBD1 (6 bases). Trimming left V 5 bases short and J 7 bases short, with 20 bases between. CDR1 PRHDT and CDR2 FYEKMQ come from the germline V gene (reference sequence). The CDR3 spans 15 residues. The DNA of the CDR3 is TGTGCCAGCAGCGACCAGGGGCCCCGATTCGGGACCCAGTACTTC. It codes for CASSDQGPRFGTQYF.

The V gene is TRBV7-2, the J gene TRBJ2-7; 9 bases agree with TRBD1. The germline CDR1 and CDR2 sequences are SGHTA and FQGNSA. V trimming: 6 bases; J trimming: 7 bases; junction bases outside the gene matches: 10. The CDR3 extends over 14 amino acids. CDR3 sequence reads: CASSPDRGFLEQYF. In DNA form, the CDR3 reads TGTGCCAGCAGTCCGGACAGGGGCTTTCTGGAGCAGTACTTC.

This clone was counted only a few times. The chain uses TRBV29-1 and TRBJ1-1; D not certain. This CDR3 is 15 amino acids long. Germline V CDR1 and CDR2: SQVTM, ANQGSEA. V shed 3 bases and J shed 3 bases, with 17 bases lying between them. The CDR3 loop is CSVESIGVGDTEAFF. As DNA, the CDR3 is TGCAGCGTTGAGTCCATTGGGGTTGGGGACACTGAAGCTTTCTTT.

J is TRBJ1-3 and V is TRBV9; the D gene is possibly TRBD1 (6 bases). The V end lost 3 bases, the J end lost 2 bases, and 9 bases lay between the germline ends. Germline V gives CDR1 SGDLS, CDR2 YYNGEE. The CDR3 extends over 14 amino acids. The CDR3 region has the DNA TGTGCCAGCAGCGCCTCAGGGGCTGGAAACACCATATATTTT. Protein: CASSASGAGNTIYF.

This clone appeared a few times. The genes are TRBV28 and TRBJ2-5; D gene ambiguous. Deletions cut 6 bases from V and 6 bases from J, with 11 bases between. Per the germline V gene, CDR1 is MDHEN and CDR2 is SYDVKM. The CDR3 is 12 amino acids. The CDR3 DNA sequence: TGTGCCAGCAGCTCCCCTCCCAAGACCCAGTACTTC. Protein: CASSSPPKTQYF.

This clone was counted a few times. V and J are TRBV14 and TRBJ2-1, with a possible D match to TRBD2 (6 bases). CDR1 and CDR2 (germline): SGHDN, FVKESK. V was clipped by 2 bases and J by 8 bases, with 13 bases between them. CDR3 size: 14 residues. The chain's CDR3 is CASSQLGLIDEQFF. CDR3 DNA sequence: TGTGCCAGCAGCCAATTGGGACTGATCGATGAGCAGTTCTTC.

V is TRBV30 and J is TRBJ2-5, with D hard to call. V was clipped by 1 base and J by 4 bases, with 4 bases between them. The CDR3 has 11 residues. From germline, CDR1 is GTSNPN and CDR2 SVGIG (reference sequence). The CDR3 region is CAWSGPETQYF. CDR3 nucleotide sequence: TGTGCCTGGAGTGGGCCAGAGACCCAGTACTTC. Together with reference TRBV30 and TRBJ2-5, the CDR3 gives the full variable domain: SQTIHQWPATLVQPVGSPLSLECTVEGTSNPNLYWYRQAAGRGLQLLFYSVGIGQISSEVPQNLSASRPQDRQFILSSKKLLLSDSGFYLCAWSGPETQYFGPGTRLLVL.

This clone showed up just a few times. The CDR3 loop reads CASSQTYQETQYF. Written as DNA, the CDR3 is TGCGCCAGCAGCCAAACGTACCAAGAGACCCAGTACTTC. The J gene is TRBJ2-5, the V gene TRBV4-1; D not certain. Trimming took 2 bases from V and 0 from J, leaving 4 bases between them. The CDR3 extends over 13 amino acids. Germline CDR1 is MGHRA and CDR2 is YSYEKL.

The V call is TRBV5-1, the J call TRBJ1-1; D possibly corresponds to TRBD1 (5 bases). In germline, CDR1 is SGHRS, CDR2 YFSETQ. V lost 0 bases and J lost 1, with 10 bases in between. CDR3 length: 15 amino acids. The CDR3 spells CASSLVSGSNTEAFF. The CDR3 nucleotides are TGCGCCAGCAGCTTGGTTTCAGGGTCGAACACTGAAGCTTTCTTT.

J is TRBJ2-2 and V is TRBV30; 8 bases align to TRBD1. This CDR3 has 16 residues. Per germline, CDR1 GTSNPN and CDR2 SVGIG (reference sequence). V trimming: 1 base; J trimming: 3 bases; junction bases outside the gene matches: 7. As DNA, the CDR3 is TGTGCCTGGAGTGGTTGGACAGGGAGTGACACCGGGGAGCTGTTTTTT. Its protein product is CAWSGWTGSDTGELFF.

The chain has TRBV5-6 and TRBJ1-2; D is unresolved. The CDR3 loop spans 12 amino acids. V shed 4 bases and J shed 1 base, with 5 bases lying between them. Germline CDR1 is SGHDT and CDR2 is YYEEEE. CDR3 residues: CASSQDNYGYTF. The CDR3 DNA sequence: TGTGCCAGCAGCCAGGATAACTATGGCTACACCTTC.

This chain uses TRBV9 with TRBJ2-7; D gene uncertain. Trimming removed 0 bases at V and 2 bases at J, with 12 bases between. The CDR3 is made up of 15 amino acids. Germline V lookup: CDR1 SGDLS, CDR2 YYNGEE. The CDR3 DNA sequence: TGTGCCAGCAGCGTAGAGGCCCAGGCTACCTACGAGCAGTACTTC. Translated, it gives CASSVEAQATYEQYF. The whole variable domain, filled in from reference TRBV9 and TRBJ2-7, reads DSGVTQTPKHLITATGQRVTLRCSPRSGDLSVYWYQQSLDQGLQFLIQYYNGEERAKGNILERFSAQQFPDLHSELNLSSLELGDSALYFCASSVEAQATYEQYFGPGTRLTVT.

This clone was counted a few times. The chain couples TRBV7-9 to TRBJ2-2; no firm D call. The CDR3 length is 9 residues. CDR1 SEHNR and CDR2 FQNEAQ come from the germline V gene (reference sequence). The V gene lost 7 bases and the J gene lost 8 bases, with 2 bases spanning the gap. CDR3 amino acids: CASNGELFF. CDR3 nucleotide sequence: TGTGCCAGCAATGGGGAGCTGTTTTTT. The variable domain in full, with the rest retrieved from reference TRBV7-9 and TRBJ2-2, is DTGVSQNPRHKITKRGQNVTFRCDPISEHNRLYWYRQTLGQGPEFLTYFQNEAQLEKSRLLSDRFSAERPKGSFSTLEIQRTEQGDSAMYLCASNGELFFGEGSRLTVL.

This clone was found a few times. The J gene is TRBJ1-2, the V gene TRBV9, with 7 bases aligning to TRBD1. V lost 3 bases, J lost 8 bases, and 10 bases stayed unmatched. CDR1 SGDLS and CDR2 YYNGEE come from the germline V gene. The CDR3 sequence is 14 residues long. CDR3 bases: TGTGCCAGCAGCGCTCCACAGGGGAGTGGAGGCTACACCTTC. It codes for CASSAPQGSGGYTF.

The chain carries TRBV5-6 and TRBJ2-5, with 7 bases fitting TRBD1. The CDR3 runs to 16 residues. The germline gives CDR1 SGHDT, CDR2 YYEEEE. The trim removed 4 bases at V and 2 bases at J, leaving 11 bases unmatched. This CDR3 is CASSPTGASRQETQYF. Written as DNA, the CDR3 is TGTGCCAGCAGCCCAACAGGGGCAAGCAGGCAAGAGACCCAGTACTTC.

This clone was counted between two and nine times. This chain joins TRBV9 and TRBJ2-1; tentatively, D is TRBD2 (6 bases). The V gene lost 3 bases and the J gene lost 4 bases, with 17 bases spanning the gap. The length of the CDR3 is 16 residues. The germline V gene has CDR1 SGDLS and CDR2 YYNGEE. CDR3 bases: TGTGCCAGCAGCGGCCCCCTTAGCGGAAGTTACAATGAGCAGTTCTTC. Protein product: CASSGPLSGSYNEQFF.